Listed below are T cell receptor beta chains from one sample, sequenced in a study of beta chain features in type 1 diabetes. Here immunoSEQ multiplex PCR was the method, and the copy in TCRdb shows in-frame clones only, minus some. Altogether about 130,000 clones are present, nearly 9.5% being singletons, with the ten largest covering roughly 0.7%. Material: central memory CD4+ T cells from blood. These receptors were obtained from a man younger than 30 in good health. Both conserved end residues are part of each CDR3. Fields, in order: D gene, clone size, V gene, CDR3 length, J gene, CDR3 DNA, CDR3 protein. D genes are given only for firm matches. Rows may omit the clone size; those that give it use once, few, many or a size class.

>NA|NA|TRBV29-1|11|TRBJ1-2
TGCAGCGTTGGAGGCAACTATGGCTACACCTTC
CSVGGNYGYTF
>NA|few|TRBV19|14|TRBJ2-1
TGTGCCAGTAGTCCAGGACAAGTCTACAATGAGCAGTTCTTC
CASSPGQVYNEQFF
>TRBD1|few|TRBV9|17|TRBJ2-2
TGTGCCAGCAGCTCCCCACGTGGACAGGGTAACACCGGGGAGCTGTTTTTT
CASSSPRGQGNTGELFF
>TRBD1|few|TRBV19|14|TRBJ2-2
TGTGCCAGTAGTTTCACAGGGGTCACCGGGGAGCTGTTTTTT
CASSFTGVTGELFF
>TRBD1|NA|TRBV5-1|15|TRBJ2-7
TGCGCCAGCAGCCGAGGCGGGACAGGGGCCCACGAGCAGTACTTC
CASSRGGTGAHEQYF
>TRBD2|NA|TRBV28|15|TRBJ2-7
TGTGCCAGCAGTTCTGTAGAACTAGCGGGGGACGAGCAGTACTTC
CASSSVELAGDEQYF
>TRBD2|NA|TRBV15|14|TRBJ2-7
TGTGCCACCAGCGAAGGACTAGCCCAGGACGAGCAGTACTTC
CATSEGLAQDEQYF
>TRBD1|NA|TRBV14|13|TRBJ2-7
TGTGCCAGCAGCCGGGACAGTACCTACGAGCAGTACTTC
CASSRDSTYEQYF
>NA|NA|TRBV30|14|TRBJ1-6
TGTGCCTGGAGTGGGACGTTCAGCGGTTCACCCCTCCACTTT
CAWSGTFSGSPLHF
>TRBD1|NA|TRBV14|16|TRBJ1-4
TGTGCCAGCAGCCAAATCGGCGGGACAGTTAATGAAAAACTGTTTTTT
CASSQIGGTVNEKLFF
>TRBD1|NA|TRBV7-2|16|TRBJ1-2
TGTGCCAGCAGCTTAGGGGTGGACAGGGCTAACTATGGCTACACCTTC
CASSLGVDRANYGYTF
>TRBD1|once|TRBV4-3|15|TRBJ1-4
TGCGCCAGCAGCCAGGAAGGACAGGGTAATGAAAAACTGTTTTTT
CASSQEGQGNEKLFF
>NA|few|TRBV4-3|16|TRBJ2-3
TGCGCCAGCAGCCAAGGCCCCCCTACCAGGGGAGATACGCAGTATTTT
CASSQGPPTRGDTQYF
>NA|many|TRBV28|15|TRBJ2-1
TGTGCCAGCAGTCCCTTGAGGAGCTCCTACAATGAGCAGTTCTTC
CASSPLRSSYNEQFF
>NA|NA|TRBV9|14|TRBJ1-2
TGTGCCAGCAGCGTAGGGACGGGAAACTATGGCTACACCTTC
CASSVGTGNYGYTF
>NA|few|TRBV21-1|16|TRBJ2-3
TGTGCCAGCAGCAAGGTGACAGGGGTCTTCACAGATACGCAGTATTTT
CASSKVTGVFTDTQYF
>TRBD1|many|TRBV29-1|13|TRBJ1-5
TGCAGCGTCGCGGGGACAGAGAATCAGCCCCAGCATTTT
CSVAGTENQPQHF
>TRBD2|NA|TRBV25-1|15|TRBJ2-5
TGTGCCAGCAGCGTAGCGGGGGGCTCCCAAGAGACCCAGTACTTC
CASSVAGGSQETQYF
>TRBD2|few|TRBV7-2|16|TRBJ2-2
TGTGCCAGCAGCTTATTACTAGCGGGGGCCGTCGGGGAGCTGTTTTTT
CASSLLLAGAVGELFF
>TRBD2|NA|TRBV18|15|TRBJ2-7
TGTGCCAGCTCACCACCCCCCGGGGGGTACTACGAGCAGTACTTC
CASSPPPGGYYEQYF
>NA|few|TRBV19|13|TRBJ2-7
TGTGCCAGTAGTAACAGGGTTGTGGACGAGCAGTACTTC
CASSNRVVDEQYF
>NA|NA|TRBV5-1|14|TRBJ1-6
TGCGCCAGCAGCTTTCAAGGGGATGATTCACCCCTCCACTTT
CASSFQGDDSPLHF
>NA|few|TRBV18|16|TRBJ2-2
TGTGCCAGCTCACTATCGGGGGGCGCGAACACCGGGGAGCTGTTTTTT
CASSLSGGANTGELFF
>NA|NA|TRBV7-2|14|TRBJ2-2
TGTGCCAGCAGCTATGGACTGATTCCCGGGGAGCTGTTTTTT
CASSYGLIPGELFF
>NA|few|TRBV2|13|TRBJ2-1
TGTGCCAGCAGTGGACAGATTTACAATGAGCAGTTCTTC
CASSGQIYNEQFF
>TRBD2|few|TRBV7-2|16|TRBJ2-3
TGTGCCAGCAGCTTAAGGGGCGGGGGGAGCACAGATACGCAGTATTTT
CASSLRGGGSTDTQYF
>TRBD2|NA|TRBV7-2|15|TRBJ2-3
TGTGCCAGCGGCCTAAGGTGGGGAGGGTCAGATACGCAGTATTTT
CASGLRWGGSDTQYF
>NA|few|TRBV7-8|13|TRBJ1-2
TGTGCCAGCAGCTTCCAGGGAAGAGATGGCTACACCTTC
CASSFQGRDGYTF
>NA|NA|TRBV14|13|TRBJ1-2
TGTGCCAGCAGCCCAGACTTATTCTATGGCTACACCTTC
CASSPDLFYGYTF
>NA|few|TRBV18|15|TRBJ1-5
TGTGCCAGCTCACCAGTACAGGCCAACAATCAGCCCCAGCATTTT
CASSPVQANNQPQHF
>NA|NA|TRBV4-2|15|TRBJ1-1
TGTGCCAGCAGCCCCAGCGACAGGATGAACACTGAAGCTTTCTTT
CASSPSDRMNTEAFF
>TRBD1|few|TRBV28|16|TRBJ1-5
TGTGCCAGCAGTCTGTCTTACAGGGGGCCCAATCAGCCCCAGCATTTT
CASSLSYRGPNQPQHF
>TRBD2|few|TRBV14|15|TRBJ2-5
TGTGCCAGCAGCAGAAGGACTAGCGGGGTGGAGACCCAGTACTTC
CASSRRTSGVETQYF
>NA|NA|TRBV27|15|TRBJ1-4
TGTGCCAGCAGGGCGGGGAGGGTAACTAATGAAAAACTGTTTTTT
CASRAGRVTNEKLFF
>TRBD1|NA|TRBV18|14|TRBJ1-6
TGTGCCAGCTCACCACCACAGGGGAATTCACCCCTCCACTTT
CASSPPQGNSPLHF
>TRBD1|few|TRBV6-1|15|TRBJ2-7
TGTGCCAGCAGTCCCCCGTACAGGGGGACATACGAGCAGTACTTC
CASSPPYRGTYEQYF
>NA|few|TRBV7-2|15|TRBJ2-2
TGTGCCAGCAGCCCTTGGACAACGAACACCGGGGAGCTGTTTTTT
CASSPWTTNTGELFF
>NA|few|TRBV2|15|TRBJ1-3
TGTGCCAGCAGCGAAGTGCGGGAAGGGTCGGGCACCATATATTTT
CASSEVREGSGTIYF
>NA|few|TRBV5-6|11|TRBJ2-7
TGTGCCAGCAGCGGCAACTACGAGCAGTACTTC
CASSGNYEQYF
>TRBD1|few|TRBV11-2|14|TRBJ2-5
TGTGCCAGCAGCCGAGGACAGGGTCAAGAGACCCAGTACTTC
CASSRGQGQETQYF
>NA|NA|TRBV5-1|13|TRBJ1-2
TGCGCCAGCAGCTTGGACAGCTCCTATGGCTACACCTTC
CASSLDSSYGYTF
>NA|few|TRBV18|16|TRBJ2-7
TGTGCCAGCTCCAATACGCCCGGGACTCCAGGCTACGAGCAGTACTTC
CASSNTPGTPGYEQYF
>TRBD1|NA|TRBV19|16|TRBJ1-5
TGTGCCAGTAGCCAAAAAGGGACAGGGGGCAATCAGCCCCAGCATTTT
CASSQKGTGGNQPQHF
>NA|NA|TRBV5-6|16|TRBJ2-3
TGTGCCAGCAGCTTGGTCGCGGGTAGGCGCACAGATACGCAGTATTTT
CASSLVAGRRTDTQYF
>NA|NA|TRBV9|14|TRBJ1-1
TGTGCCAGCACCCCGCATCGGGATTTCACTGAAGCTTTCTTT
CASTPHRDFTEAFF
>NA|NA|TRBV15|15|TRBJ1-4
TGTGCCACCAGCAGAGATATTAAACAGGGCGGAAAACTGTTTTTT
CATSRDIKQGGKLFF
>NA|few|TRBV20-1|11|TRBJ1-2
TGCAGTGCTACGGTGTTGGATGGCTACACCTTC
CSATVLDGYTF
>NA|NA|TRBV7-8|14|TRBJ1-2
TGTGCCAGCAGCTTAGACCCAGGGTTGTATGGCTACACCTTC
CASSLDPGLYGYTF
>NA|NA|TRBV5-4|14|TRBJ1-5
TGTGCCAGCAGCTTGACACAAACCAATCAGCCCCAGCATTTT
CASSLTQTNQPQHF
>NA|many|TRBV30|13|TRBJ1-6
TGTGCCTGGAGTGTACGGGGGATGGTGGCCCTCCACTTT
CAWSVRGMVALHF